The rows below give T cell receptor beta chains drawn from one sample of a study of CD8+ T cells in alopecia areata. TCRdb keeps only in-frame clones here, not all; method: immunoSEQ multiplex PCR. The sample comprises about 120,000 clones, approximately 55% of which are singletons, and about 3.3% rests with the top ten. Specimen: CD4+ T cells sorted from blood, collected at week 24, from a patient treated with tofacitinib. Receptors were obtained from a human donor with alopecia areata. Each CDR3 is given with its conserved first and last residue.

>TRBV4-1
CASSQGRGQDTQYF
>TRBV2
CASSERNTQYF
>TRBV10-3
CAIRGSSNTEAFF
>TRBV18
CASSPLGQGQETQYF
>TRBV29-1
CSVSGGRATGYTF
>TRBV6-5
CASQQNTEAFF
>TRBV5-6
CASSKNTEAFF
>TRBV4-3
CASSLSGGTSYEQYF
>TRBV5-4
CASSPGPVRGDTQYF
>TRBV5-1
CASSFGTDTDTQYF
>TRBV23-1
CASSQYTQDLLNSPLHF
>TRBV7-9
CASSLAGTDIQYF
>TRBV30
CAWSLAGHFNSPLHF
>TRBV10-3
CAISQTGQGSEKLFF
>TRBV27
CASSFKGNTEAFF
>TRBV29-1
CSVSNTEAFF
>TRBV30
CAWSRSETQYF
>TRBV10-3
CAISVSPGAEYGYTF
>TRBV7-2
CASSQDKSNEKLFF
>TRBV7-2
CASSSDSWTQYF
>TRBV7-2
CASSLVGASTETQYF
>TRBV5-4
CASSLSSGGNPYNEQFF
>TRBV7-2
CASSLDRAHGAQYF
>TRBV30
CAWSGTVGGPQHF
>TRBV18
CASSRDYYGYTF
>TRBV7-2
CASSSRVQETQYF
>TRBV28
CASRTGGVYEQYF
>TRBV19
CASSTASGGTFYGYTF
>TRBV27
CASSLWNGASGYTF
>TRBV5-1
CASRGTLTTGHTQYF
>TRBV4-1
CASSQARFYGYTF
>TRBV20-1
CSASAKETQYF
>TRBV6-5
CASGRNYGYTF
>TRBV7-2
CASSSGPSVAYSTDTQYF
>TRBV4-1
CASSLSVTQETQYF
>TRBV19
CASSIEGAWGVKDTQYF
>TRBV25-1
CASSYFGTGGRNEQYF
>TRBV5-1
CASSLGSGARDLTEAFF
>TRBV2
CASSEGGPNTEELFF
>TRBV4-1
CASSQDRGGGAAGDTQYF
>TRBV20-1
CSANSGNTIYF
>TRBV29-1
CSGGTVNTEAFF
>TRBV2
CASSEGARNIQYF
>TRBV4-2
CASRLGRGQYNSPLHF
>TRBV7-3
CASSLGGARRTEAFF
>TRBV5-4
CASSFRQGANEQFF
>TRBV29-1
CSARLAGGETQYF
>TRBV29-1
CSVSSLAGTEAFF
>TRBV30
CAWSQGSETQYF